The 2 T cell receptor beta chains reported below all come from one sample, sequenced in a study of control samples from healthy donors and cancer patients. Clones were sequenced by immunoSEQ multiplex PCR, and TCRdb holds only the in-frame ones, with some missing. The sample yields about 100,000 clones, less than 90% seen once. The specimen sequenced was blood. The receptors derive from a woman aged 45-60 years in good health.

This sequence joins TRBV19 and TRBJ1-1; D uncertain. The CDR3 runs 12 residues. CDR1 and CDR2 (germline): LNHDA, SQIVND (reference sequence). The V end was cut by 7 bases, the J end by 1 base, with 7 bases between. The CDR3 bases are TGTGCCAGTATGCCAGAGAACACTGAAGCTTTCTTT. The encoded protein is CASMPENTEAFF.

The genes are TRBV6-1 and TRBJ2-1; 14 nucleotides align to TRBD2. Germline assignment: CDR1 MNHNS and CDR2 SASEGT. V gave up 2 bases and J gave up 3 bases; unmatched junction bases: 15. The CDR3 is made up of 21 amino acids. CDR3 nucleotides: TGTGCCAGCAGTGAATGGAAAAGACTAGCGGGGGGGGTTAGATTCTACAATGAGCAGTTCTTC. Protein: CASSEWKRLAGGVRFYNEQFF.